A selection of T cell receptor beta chains follows, all from one sample in a study of technical replicates of blood from four donors. Method: immunoSEQ multiplex PCR; TCRdb's copy keeps in-frame clones and lacks some. This table holds approximately 79,000 clones, 96% found once. Sequencing was performed on T cells isolated from PBMCs. Receptor source: a human donor in good health. CDR3s include the opening cysteine and the closing phenylalanine or tryptophan. D genes are given only for firm matches.

TRBD1 17 TRBJ2-7 TRBV4-2 CASSQDSDRVNIYEQYF
. 13 TRBJ1-1 TRBV7-3 CASSPTVNTEAFF
TRBD1 17 TRBJ2-1 TRBV4-2 CASSQALGTGTYNEQFF
. 15 TRBJ1-5 TRBV15 CATSRDARGNQPQHF
. 14 TRBJ1-5 TRBV6-6 CASTRGGNSQPQHF
. 13 TRBJ1-1 TRBV7-9 CASSPAGNTEAFF
TRBD2 16 TRBJ2-3 TRBV28 CASSLWREAYTDTQYF
. 16 TRBJ2-1 TRBV9 CASTAGEGPRYNEQFF
TRBD2 15 TRBJ2-1 TRBV4-1 CASSQLAGVAGEQFF
. 16 TRBJ2-7 TRBV7-9 CASSHMTGWLLYEQYF
TRBD1 15 TRBJ2-1 TRBV5-1 CASSSGQATYNEQFF
TRBD2 18 TRBJ2-5 TRBV4-1 CASSQEPGGPSFKETQYF
. 14 TRBJ2-3 TRBV19 CASSIVQSTDTQYF
. 13 TRBJ1-1 TRBV6-5 CASNLYKHTEAFF
TRBD1 13 TRBJ2-1 TRBV5-1 CASSPGTANEQFF
. 15 TRBJ1-1 TRBV6-5 CASSLSTGLNTEAFF
. 15 TRBJ2-2 TRBV6-6 CASSYSGENTGELFF
TRBD1 13 TRBJ2-5 TRBV10-3 CAISGTGIETQYF
TRBD1 14 TRBJ1-4 TRBV27 CASSLTGGFEKLFF
. 13 TRBJ2-1 TRBV7-9 CASSLVLRDEQFF
TRBD1 16 TRBJ2-2 TRBV4-3 CASSPEWTGRSGELFF
. 15 TRBJ2-2 TRBV5-8 CASSPWGENTGELFF
. 13 TRBJ2-7 TRBV11-2 CASSFAALGEQYF
. 14 TRBJ2-3 TRBV5-1 CASSLEGAGDTQYF
. 15 TRBJ1-3 TRBV28 CASNPTPRTFDTIYF
TRBD1 17 TRBJ2-7 TRBV5-1 CASSSSYGTGNTYEQYF
. 14 TRBJ2-7 TRBV5-1 CASSLGGDSYEQYF
. 17 TRBJ1-2 TRBV27 CASSFSAQGGRSYGYTF
TRBD2 15 TRBJ2-1 TRBV9 CASSVGGSNAGEQFF
. 12 TRBJ2-1 TRBV30 CAISGGGDEQFF
. 13 TRBJ1-1 TRBV30 CAWSATGNTEAFF
. 12 TRBJ1-4 TRBV7-9 CASGQINEKLFF
. 14 TRBJ2-2 TRBV5-1 CASSLPARAGELFF
. 13 TRBJ2-1 TRBV7-2 CASSFNRDNEQFF
TRBD1 12 TRBJ1-1 TRBV11-3 CASSQRTGEAFF